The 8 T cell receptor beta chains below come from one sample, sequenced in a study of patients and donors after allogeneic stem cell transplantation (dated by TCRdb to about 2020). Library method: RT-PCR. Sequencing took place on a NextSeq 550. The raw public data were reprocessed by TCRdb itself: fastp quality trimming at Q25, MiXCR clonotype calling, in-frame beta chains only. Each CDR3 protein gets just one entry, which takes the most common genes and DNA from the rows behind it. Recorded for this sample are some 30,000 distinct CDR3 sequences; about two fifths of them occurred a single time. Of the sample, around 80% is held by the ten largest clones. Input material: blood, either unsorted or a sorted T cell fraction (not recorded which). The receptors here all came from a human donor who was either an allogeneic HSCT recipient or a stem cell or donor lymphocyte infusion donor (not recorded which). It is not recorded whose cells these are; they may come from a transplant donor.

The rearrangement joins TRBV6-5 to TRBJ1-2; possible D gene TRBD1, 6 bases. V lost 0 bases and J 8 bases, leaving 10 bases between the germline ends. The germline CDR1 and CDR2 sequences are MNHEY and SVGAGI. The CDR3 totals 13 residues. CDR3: CASSYSSGDGYTF. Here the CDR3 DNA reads TGTGCCAGCAGTTACTCATCAGGGGACGGCTACACCTTC.

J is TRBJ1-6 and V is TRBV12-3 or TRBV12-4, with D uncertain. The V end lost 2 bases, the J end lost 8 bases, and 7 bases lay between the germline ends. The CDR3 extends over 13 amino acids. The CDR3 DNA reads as TGTGCCAGCAGTTTACAAGTCCATTCACCCCTCCACTTT. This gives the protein CASSLQVHSPLHF.

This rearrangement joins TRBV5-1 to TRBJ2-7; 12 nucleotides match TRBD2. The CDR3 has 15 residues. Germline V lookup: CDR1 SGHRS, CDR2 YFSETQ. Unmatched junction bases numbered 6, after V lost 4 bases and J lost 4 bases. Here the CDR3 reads CASSPWTSGTYEQYF. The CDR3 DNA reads TGCGCCAGCAGCCCATGGACTAGCGGGACATACGAGCAGTACTTC.

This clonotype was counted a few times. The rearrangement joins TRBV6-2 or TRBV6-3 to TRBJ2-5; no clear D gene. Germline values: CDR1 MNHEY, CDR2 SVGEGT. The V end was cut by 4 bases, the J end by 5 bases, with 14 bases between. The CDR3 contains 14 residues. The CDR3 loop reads CASSSRRVEETQYF. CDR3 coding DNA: TGTGCCAGCAGTTCGAGACGTGTAGAGGAGACCCAGTACTTC.

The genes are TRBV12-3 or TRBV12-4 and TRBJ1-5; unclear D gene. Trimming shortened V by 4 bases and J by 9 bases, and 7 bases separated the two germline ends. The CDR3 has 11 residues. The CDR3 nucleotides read TGTGCCAGCAGTTCACCCGGGCCCCAGCATTTT. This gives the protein CASSSPGPQHF.

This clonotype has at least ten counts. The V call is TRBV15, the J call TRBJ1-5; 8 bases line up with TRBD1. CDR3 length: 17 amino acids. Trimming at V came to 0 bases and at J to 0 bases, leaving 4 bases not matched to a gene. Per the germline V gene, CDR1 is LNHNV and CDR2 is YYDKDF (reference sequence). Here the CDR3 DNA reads TGTGCCACCAGCAGAGACAGGGGGCTGCGTAGCAATCAGCCCCAGCATTTT. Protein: CATSRDRGLRSNQPQHF.

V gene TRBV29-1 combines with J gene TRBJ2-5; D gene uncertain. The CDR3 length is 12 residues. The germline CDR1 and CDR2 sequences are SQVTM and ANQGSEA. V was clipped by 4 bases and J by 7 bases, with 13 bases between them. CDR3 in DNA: TGCAGCGTTGGGACCCTCCTGGGGACCCAGTACTTC. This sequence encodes CSVGTLLGTQYF.

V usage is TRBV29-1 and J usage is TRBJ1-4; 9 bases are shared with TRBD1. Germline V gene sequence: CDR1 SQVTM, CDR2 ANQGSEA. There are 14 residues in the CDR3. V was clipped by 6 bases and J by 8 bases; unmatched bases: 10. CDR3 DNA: TGCAGCGTGCAATCGGACAGGGGAGGCGAAAAACTGTTTTTT. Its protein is CSVQSDRGGEKLFF.